This TCR beta chain was sequenced in a study of blood T cell repertoires in COVID-19 (dated by TCRdb to 2018 to 2020). Study-level background: The collaborator samples originated in the United States, Italy and Spain and spanned the acute and convalescent phases of COVID-19. Nearly every sample came with metadata listing a de-identified subject ID, COVID-19 status, age in years and sex. Deeply sampled blood TCRbeta repertoires from subjects exposed to, actively infected with, or recovered from COVID-19 were included in the dataset. The repertoires were made available in a free public database intended to serve as a resource for research on the immune response to SARS-CoV-2. Samples came from the ongoing ImmuneRACE study (first 160 participants) plus 1,254 subjects from 6 global collaborators. HLA class I and class II types, where available, came from metadata supplied by the sample provider rather than from assay-based typing. The prospective study material was composed of cDNA or gDNA derived from T cells, B-cell-depleted T cells, or PBMCs.

Collaborating institutions collected whole blood in K2EDTA tubes following their own protocols. For TCRbeta analysis, collaborators shipped samples in one of three forms: frozen whole blood, isolated PBMCs, or DNA extracted from either of those sample types. TCRbeta CDR3 regions were amplified from genomic DNA by means of the immunoSEQ Assay, a bias-controlled multiplex PCR. Under the source paper's analysis protocol: The number of nucleated cells in each sample was estimated from the amplification of reference gene primers within the assay. To quantify the absolute abundance of each unique TCRbeta CDR3 rearrangement, sequence reads were collapsed and filtered. For each sample, productive Simpson clonality was calculated as the square root of Simpson's diversity index across productive rearrangements. TCRdb obtained this table from immuneACCESS and retained in-frame rearrangements with V and J assigned. These tables miss some clones; where compared with another copy, unresolved V genes account for less than half of the shortfall, and the remainder is unexplained. V and J calls and clone size are those listed in that table; D and trimming were worked out from the DNA. Across this sample there are 180,000 or so clones, with 75% to 90% seen only once. The ten largest clonotypes hold approximately 8% of the sample.

Taken from cysteine to phenylalanine, the CDR3 has 15 residues. This entry keeps only the CDR3 DNA: 45 bases, framed from base 1. V trim: 3 bases; J trim: 5 bases; unmatched bases: 8. Based on the germline V gene, the CDR1 and CDR2 sequences are SNHLY and FYNNEI. This clone appeared a few times. The clone's antigen remains unknown. Base qualities are not provided; no much larger clone lies one nucleotide away. Findings and caveats that apply to the study as a whole: The amount of clinical and demographic metadata varied by source and participant and was provided uncurated.

The material sequenced was peripheral blood. The chain uses TRBV2 and TRBJ1-2; a stretch of 8 junction bases matches TRBD1. The receptor was derived from a woman aged 55-75 years with acute or convalescent COVID-19. The CDR3 region reads CASSESDRGHYGYTF. The nucleotide sequence reads TGTGCCAGCAGTGAGAGTGACAGGGGACATTATGGCTACACCTTC. Beyond the CDR3, the reference TRBV2 and TRBJ1-2 genes provide the residues; the full variable domain reads: EPEVTQTPSHQVTQMGQEVILRCVPISNHLYFYWYRQILGQKVEFLVSFYNNEISEKSEIFDDQFSVERPDGSNFTLKIRSTKLEDSAMYFCASSESDRGHYGYTFGSGTRLTVV.